This T cell receptor (beta chain) was retrieved from a study of blood T cell repertoires in COVID-19. Whole-study context: COVID-19 samples from acute and convalescent phases originated in the United States, Italy and Spain. The cDNA or gDNA used as material had been derived from T cells, B-cell-depleted T cells, or PBMCs.

The CDR3 contains 15 residues. Germline V lookup: CDR1 MNHEY, CDR2 SVGAGI. V was trimmed by 8 bases and J by 5 bases, leaving 21 bases between them. Generated by immunoSEQ multiplex PCR, the TCRdb table keeps only in-frame clones and is missing some. The table includes 200,000 to 250,000 clones, about 83% detected once. The participants were between about 18 and 95 years old and came from under 25 US areas. Individuals in the exposed group had encountered a COVID-19 case within 2 weeks preceding study entry. The source is a woman between 50 and 59 years old who had been exposed to COVID-19. The chain recombines TRBV6-5 with TRBJ1-1; unclear D gene. The sample taken for sequencing was PBMCs or T cells enriched from blood (not recorded which). CDR3 nucleotides: TGTGCCAGCCCCCCTAGGGAGGGAGCGAGAACTGAAGCTTTCTTT. This encodes CASPPREGARTEAFF.